The clone carrying this TCR beta chain was observed a few times. The antigen remains unidentified. This record comes from a study of vaccination and CD4 T cells after COVID-19. Oncomine TCR Beta short-read sequencing was applied to DNA from cultured CD4+ T cells. MiXCR was run by TCRdb on the PCR reads, yielding one entry per CDR3 protein. This table holds approximately 15,000 distinct CDR3 sequences, over 25% found once. The germline V and J ends were trimmed by 4 bases and 12 bases, with 9 bases remaining between them. Germline lookup yields CDR1 MNHEY and CDR2 SVGAGI. CDR3 length: 11 amino acids. The treatment was: approximately 9-day PBMC culture with coronavirus spike peptide pools or control peptides (ViraFEST assay).

The rearrangement joins TRBV6-5 to TRBJ1-4, with a possible D match to TRBD1 (5 bases). Sequenced input: cultured CD4+ T cells from blood. The clonotype comes from a human donor with COVID-19. The CDR3 DNA follows: TGTGCCAGCAGTTTCCGGGGCCAACTGTTTTTT. The encoded protein is CASSFRGQLFF.